This is a list of T cell receptor beta chains from one sample in a study of blood T cell repertoires in COVID-19. The repertoire was sequenced with immunoSEQ multiplex PCR; TCRdb's copy has only in-frame clones and lacks some. Of roughly 170,000 clones in the sample, approximately 87% are singletons; the top ten hold roughly 0.9%. Sequenced input: peripheral blood. These receptors came from a woman between 18 and 29 years old who had recovered from COVID-19. CDR3s include the opening cysteine and the closing phenylalanine or tryptophan. The order of the fields is V gene, clone size, J gene, D gene, CDR3 protein, CDR3 DNA. The D gene is left open where the match is weak. Not every row has a clone size; where given, it reads once, few, many or a size class.

>TRBV9|-|TRBJ1-1|TRBD1
CASSAQGAGLTEAFF
TGTGCCAGCAGCGCACAGGGGGCAGGCCTCACTGAAGCTTTCTTT
>TRBV9|-|TRBJ2-5|-
CASSDRDYQETQYF
TGTGCCAGCAGCGACCGGGATTACCAAGAGACCCAGTACTTC
>TRBV11-3|-|TRBJ2-2|TRBD1
CASSTTGAAGTGELFF
TGTGCCAGCAGCACCACAGGGGCCGCCGGGACCGGGGAGCTGTTTTTT
>TRBV3-1/TRBV3-2|once|TRBJ1-3|-
CASSPPLQGRGNTIYF
TGTGCCAGCAGCCCCCCCCTTCAGGGGCGCGGAAACACCATATATTTT
>TRBV5-4|-|TRBJ1-4|TRBD1
CASSPPGTGTEKLFF
TGTGCCAGCAGCCCACCCGGGACAGGGACTGAAAAACTGTTTTTT
>TRBV2|-|TRBJ2-3|-
CASSAGRSSTDTQYF
TGTGCCAGCAGCGCGGGACGGTCGAGCACAGATACGCAGTATTTT
>TRBV29-1|-|TRBJ2-3|-
CSVEVQRAGDTQYF
TGCAGCGTTGAAGTCCAGAGAGCAGGTGATACGCAGTATTTT
>TRBV15|-|TRBJ1-6|-
CATSRDLRGRGEGLYNSPLHF
TGTGCCACCAGCAGAGATTTGCGGGGGCGCGGTGAGGGGCTCTATAATTCACCCCTCCACTTT
>TRBV21-1|-|TRBJ2-5|-
CASTDRGQETQYF
TGTGCCAGCACGGACAGGGGGCAAGAGACCCAGTACTTC
>TRBV21-1|-|TRBJ2-3|-
CASSKKENYRGTSENRTDTQYF
TGTGCCAGCAGCAAAAAGGAAAATTACCGCGGGACTAGCGAGAACCGCACAGATACGCAGTATTTT
>TRBV19|few|TRBJ2-1|TRBD2
CASSMGTSGYNEQFF
TGTGCCAGTAGTATGGGGACTAGCGGGTACAATGAGCAGTTCTTC
>TRBV6-6|-|TRBJ2-7|-
CASRPTEASSYEQYF
TGTGCCAGCAGGCCGACAGAAGCGTCCTCCTACGAGCAGTACTTC
>TRBV19|-|TRBJ1-1|-
CASSIGRGVNTEAFF
TGTGCCAGTAGTATTGGCCGGGGGGTGAACACTGAAGCTTTCTTT
>TRBV11-2|-|TRBJ2-4|-
CASSPLTVAKNIQYF
TGTGCCAGCAGCCCCCTGACAGTAGCCAAAAACATTCAGTACTTC
>TRBV6-1|-|TRBJ1-5|-
CASSEGQTYSNQPQHF
TGTGCCAGCAGTGAGGGGCAGACTTATAGCAATCAGCCCCAGCATTTT
>TRBV9|-|TRBJ2-2|TRBD1
CASSDDRGITGELFF
TGTGCCAGCAGCGACGACAGGGGAATCACCGGGGAGCTGTTTTTT
>TRBV6-5|-|TRBJ1-2|-
CASSYNPRTNGYTF
TGTGCCAGCAGTTATAACCCTAGGACAAATGGCTACACCTTC
>TRBV6-6|-|TRBJ2-5|TRBD2
CASSTGGGQETQYF
TGTGCCAGCAGCACTGGGGGGGGCCAAGAGACCCAGTACTTC
>TRBV4-3|-|TRBJ1-2|-
CASSQDFYESANYGYTF
TGCGCCAGCAGCCAAGATTTTTATGAATCGGCTAACTATGGCTACACCTTC
>TRBV15|-|TRBJ1-4|-
CATSSGTLRNEKLFF
TGTGCCACCAGCAGCGGGACTCTGCGCAATGAAAAACTGTTTTTT
>TRBV29-1|-|TRBJ2-5|-
CSAGEAQYF
TGCAGCGCGGGGGAGGCCCAGTACTTC
>TRBV18|once|TRBJ1-5|-
CASSHRDVAYQPQHF
TGTGCCAGCTCACACAGGGACGTCGCTTATCAGCCCCAGCATTTT
>TRBV27|-|TRBJ2-3|TRBD2
CASSPGTSGRDTQYF
TGTGCCAGCAGTCCGGGGACTAGCGGGAGGGATACGCAGTATTTT
>TRBV6-2/TRBV6-3|-|TRBJ2-3|TRBD2
CASSSTSGGRHTQYF
TGTGCCAGCAGCTCCACTAGCGGGGGCCGACATACGCAGTATTTT
>TRBV20-1|-|TRBJ1-2|-
CSARGEDGYTF
TGCAGTGCACGGGGGGAAGATGGCTACACCTTC
>TRBV7-3|-|TRBJ2-3|-
CASSLTPGEGTDTQYF
TGTGCCAGCAGCTTAACCCCAGGGGAAGGGACAGATACGCAGTATTTT
>TRBV7-2|-|TRBJ1-1|TRBD1
CASSPTGLGTEAFF
TGTGCCAGCAGCCCGACAGGGCTTGGGACTGAAGCTTTCTTT
>TRBV5-6|-|TRBJ1-2|TRBD1
CASSPDRGRANYGYTF
TGTGCCAGCAGCCCGGACAGGGGCCGAGCTAACTATGGCTACACCTTC
>TRBV7-3|-|TRBJ2-5|-
CASSVRGGPGETQYF
TGTGCCAGCAGCGTACGCGGGGGCCCCGGGGAGACCCAGTACTTC
>TRBV7-9|-|TRBJ1-2|-
CASSLSETGYGYTF
TGTGCCAGCAGTCTCAGCGAAACAGGGTATGGCTACACCTTC
>TRBV2|-|TRBJ2-5|TRBD2
CASSEASLAGHLAEETQYF
TGTGCCAGCAGTGAAGCTTCCCTAGCGGGCCACTTAGCAGAAGAGACCCAGTACTTC
>TRBV4-3|-|TRBJ2-2|TRBD2
CASSGGLAGALTGELFF
TGCGCCAGCAGCGGGGGACTAGCGGGGGCTCTCACCGGGGAGCTGTTTTTT
>TRBV19|-|TRBJ2-2|TRBD1
CASSNPPGQINTGELFF
TGTGCCAGTAGTAACCCCCCGGGACAGATAAACACCGGGGAGCTGTTTTTT
>TRBV19|-|TRBJ2-2|TRBD1
CASSMRLGGGTGELFF
TGTGCCAGTAGTATGAGGTTAGGGGGCGGAACCGGGGAGCTGTTTTTT
>TRBV5-4|-|TRBJ2-5|TRBD2
CASSPKAGGPLDETQYF
TGTGCCAGCAGCCCCAAGGCGGGGGGGCCGTTGGACGAGACCCAGTACTTC
>TRBV14|-|TRBJ2-5|-
CASSPDRPGRETQYF
TGTGCCAGCAGCCCGGACCGCCCTGGGAGAGAGACCCAGTACTTC
>TRBV19|-|TRBJ1-5|-
CASRFRTGHSNQPQHF
TGTGCCAGTAGATTTCGTACAGGTCATAGCAATCAGCCCCAGCATTTT
>TRBV18|once|TRBJ1-5|-
CASSPSTGYSNQPQHF
TGTGCCAGCTCACCATCGACAGGATATAGCAATCAGCCCCAGCATTTT
>TRBV4-3|-|TRBJ1-1|-
CASSHGVGGTNTEAFF
TGCGCCAGCAGCCATGGGGTAGGAGGCACCAACACTGAAGCTTTCTTT
>TRBV19|-|TRBJ1-5|-
CASSIQVTKDQPQHF
TGTGCCAGTAGTATCCAGGTCACAAAGGATCAGCCCCAGCATTTT
>TRBV6-4|-|TRBJ2-2|-
CASSDKGADTGELFF
TGTGCCAGCAGTGATAAAGGGGCGGACACCGGGGAGCTGTTTTTT
>TRBV19|-|TRBJ2-7|-
CASTHPGNSYEQYF
TGTGCCAGTACCCACCCCGGGAACTCCTACGAGCAGTACTTC
>TRBV10-1|-|TRBJ1-2|TRBD1
CARGAGTGPSWYGYTF
TGCGCCAGGGGGGCCGGGACAGGGCCGTCCTGGTATGGCTACACCTTC
>TRBV9|-|TRBJ1-5|TRBD1
CASSASTGQSDKRDGWPQHF
TGTGCCAGCAGCGCCTCAACGGGACAGTCTGATAAAAGAGACGGGTGGCCCCAGCATTTT
>TRBV7-3|-|TRBJ1-1|TRBD1
CASSATRGLNTEAFF
TGTGCCAGCAGCGCTACCAGGGGGCTGAACACTGAAGCTTTCTTT
>TRBV9|-|TRBJ2-5|TRBD2
CASSPEGRAETQYF
TGTGCCAGCAGCCCAGAGGGGAGGGCAGAGACCCAGTACTTC
>TRBV6-4|-|TRBJ2-2|-
CASSDSGGGGELFF
TGTGCCAGCAGCGACAGTGGAGGCGGCGGGGAGCTGTTTTTT
>TRBV2|-|TRBJ1-4|-
CASKQVATNEKLFF
TGTGCCAGCAAACAGGTTGCAACTAATGAAAAACTGTTTTTT
>TRBV7-9|-|TRBJ2-2|TRBD1
CASSLYPTGYTGELFF
TGTGCCAGCAGCCTATACCCGACAGGGTACACCGGGGAGCTGTTTTTT
>TRBV7-2|-|TRBJ1-2|TRBD1
CASSLETGDYGYTF
TGTGCCAGCAGCTTAGAGACAGGGGATTATGGCTACACCTTC
>TRBV4-1|-|TRBJ2-3|-
CASSHLLRGGRTDTQYF
TGCGCCAGCAGCCATCTACTCAGGGGAGGGCGCACAGATACGCAGTATTTT
>TRBV24-1|-|TRBJ2-5|TRBD1
CATSEGGSVEQETQYF
TGTGCCACCAGTGAAGGGGGCTCGGTAGAGCAAGAGACCCAGTACTTC
>TRBV29-1|few|TRBJ1-2|TRBD1
CSASTRTGDGYTF
TGCAGCGCCAGTACCAGGACAGGGGATGGCTACACCTTC
>TRBV5-4|-|TRBJ2-7|-
CASSPPDSYEQYF
TGTGCCAGCAGCCCCCCTGACAGCTACGAGCAGTACTTC
>TRBV2|-|TRBJ2-5|TRBD2
CASSDPRDSGSYQETQYF
TGTGCCAGCAGTGACCCTCGCGATAGCGGGTCCTACCAAGAGACCCAGTACTTC
>TRBV29-1|-|TRBJ1-1|-
CSPKQLQGEAFF
TGCAGCCCTAAACAACTTCAGGGTGAAGCTTTCTTT